The sequence of this TCR beta chain was determined in a study of naive and memory T cell subsets (dated by TCRdb to about 2017). With respect to the entire study: The study applied an open-source, UMI-based TCR alpha and beta sequencing pipeline to sorted naive and memory peripheral blood T cell subsets. Complete agreement was observed between the functional CMV T cell responses and the IgG serology results. RNA was DNase-treated and reverse transcribed with TCR constant-region primers, mostly using SuperScript III.

This clonotype was detected only a few times. The antigen it recognizes is unknown. The record has no base qualities; no much larger clone is one base away. From the second PCR step on, the TCR alpha and beta chain libraries were amplified in separate reactions. To determine each donor's CMV status, fresh PBMCs were stimulated overnight with CMV viral lysate, and IFNgamma production from CD4+ T cells was then assessed. CD4 T cells were positively selected with Miltenyi beads, followed by positive selection of CD8 T cells from the CD4-negative fraction. Cells stained for CD3, CD4, CD8, CD45RA, CD27 and a live/dead dye were sorted on a BD Aria II into four subsets by CD45RA and CD27. Blood was obtained from a few healthy volunteers, and the blood from each volunteer was fractionated into CD4 and CD8 T cells and subsequently into four differentiation subsets. About 120 ml of peripheral blood was taken from each donor, and PBMC were separated by density-gradient centrifugation on Ficoll-Paque PLUS. Sorted cells were lysed in RLT buffer, and RNA was extracted with a Qiagen RNeasy kit and stored at -80°C.

V lost 4 bases and J lost 4 bases, and the count of bases not matched to a germline gene is 13. From a lookup of the germline V gene, CDR1 and CDR2 are MNHNS and SASEGT. Measured from the cysteine to the phenylalanine, the CDR3 is 18 residues long. Only the CDR3 region is kept as DNA, spanning 54 bases read in frame from base 1. Libraries were prepared through UMI-ligation and nested PCR. An equimolar mix of two oligonucleotides covering both TRBC1 and TRBC2 was used as the beta constant-region primer. A single-stranded oligonucleotide containing the SP2 primer and a 12-nucleotide UMI was joined to the 3' end of the cDNA by T4 RNA ligase 1. Four rounds of PCR were used to amplify ligated cDNA, with nested alpha and beta constant-region primers being used together with the SP2 primer. The ligation reaction was incubated at 16°C for roughly 18-25 hours. PCR2 was usually performed as a SYBR Green qPCR and halted at a preset threshold so that over-amplification would not occur. Every purification after the first one was done using Agencourt AMPure XP magnetic beads. Library quantification was done by Qubit, followed by a TapeStation check on which the main peak was expected at around 650 bp. The pooled libraries were sequenced on an Illumina MiSeq using v2 2x251 paired-end kits, which usually yielded roughly 0.9-2 million reads per sample. Libraries were pooled at around 4 nM per sample, and about 5-7% PhiX was added to improve cluster recognition. Turning to the authors' computational methods: Decombinator assigned V and J genes to Demultiplexor-processed FASTQ reads by tag matching, allowing a single base-pair mismatch. Collapsinator relied on UMIs to fix sequencing errors as well as frequency errors caused by PCR heterogeneity. TCRs were translated and CDR3s were extracted from the conserved cysteine to the FGXG phenylalanine by CDR3Translator, with non-productive sequences being flagged. Gini, Shannon entropy and inverse Simpson indices were calculated on repertoires subsampled to equal numbers of UMI-defined TCRs. Within the linear range, a power law was fitted to clonotype abundance distributions using maximum likelihood. For one naive CD8 sample, the pipeline and MIGEC produced similar UMI counts, unique TCR numbers and clonal distributions. In one analysis, naive TCRs also found in any memory subset of the same donor were removed from the naive repertoire. The repertoires were searched for approximately 7,000 CMV-associated CDR3 sequences that had been compiled from VDJdb and a published dataset. The public reads were run again by TCRdb, first through fastp at Q25 and then through MiXCR, and only productive beta chains were kept. Rows with one shared CDR3 protein collapse into an entry with the most common genes and DNA. The V and J calls shown here were made by TCRdb, not taken from the authors' results. The sample has roughly 140,000 distinct CDR3 sequences on record, around 15% of them singletons. In total, the top ten clones hold around 0.14% of the sample.

Findings and caveats that apply to the study as a whole: RNA-based TCR counts may be affected by expression changes linked to T cell activation and differentiation. A power law was followed by TCR abundance, with an exponent that differed between naive and memory subsets but was consistent across the three individuals. Each clonotype was defined as a single alpha or beta chain sequence rather than as a paired alpha/beta receptor. In both CD4 and CD8 cells, the Gini index increased while Shannon and inverse Simpson diversity decreased from naive through CM, EM and EMRA. Naive repertoires, especially CD8, contained a few larger clonotypes, possibly memory cells re-expressing CD45RA. After error correction, only a single occurrence was seen for over 85% of naive TCR sequences, so much steeper abundance distributions were produced than in memory subsets. The repertoire findings for the naive and memory subsets could not be validated, as no ground truth was available.

This TCR was recovered from a human donor in good health. Source material: naive CD4+ T cells from blood. The cell subset or site tag for this specimen amounts to: naive T cells, CD45RA high CD27+. The chain is made from TRBV6-1 and TRBJ2-1, and 10 bases in between align with TRBD2. DNA sequence: TGTGCCAGCAGTGGGACAGCGGGAGGGCCTTATTTATACAATGAGCAGTTCTTC. Its translation reads: CASSGTAGGPYLYNEQFF.